The 20 T cell receptor beta chains reported below all come from one sample, sequenced in a study of T cell responses to AZD1222 COVID-19 vaccine. This table comes from immunoSEQ multiplex PCR, and its TCRdb copy is limited to in-frame clones, with some not included. Seen here are 97,000 or so clones, 80% to 85% observed once, and the top ten hold about a sixth. The sample here was peripheral blood, taken on day 0 of AZD1222 vaccination. All receptors derive from an adult in good health.

The rearrangement links TRBV30 to TRBJ1-6; D is unresolved. V gave up 7 bases and J gave up 5 bases, with 12 bases separating them. The V gene's germline CDR1 is GTSNPN and CDR2 SVGIG (reference sequence). The CDR3 has 13 residues. For the CDR3, the DNA is TGTGCCTCTAAGACGGACGATAATTCACCCCTCCACTTT. Protein: CASKTDDNSPLHF. Filled out from reference TRBV30 and TRBJ1-6, the complete variable domain reads SQTIHQWPATLVQPVGSPLSLECTVEGTSNPNLYWYRQAAGRGLQLLFYSVGIGQISSEVPQNLSASRPQDRQFILSSKKLLLSDSGFYLCASKTDDNSPLHFGNGTRLTVT.

The V call is TRBV28, the J call TRBJ1-1; TRBD1 is a possible D gene (5 bases). The germline gives CDR1 MDHEN, CDR2 SYDVKM. The CDR3 consists of 14 residues. V lost 6 bases and J lost 2, with 13 bases in between. The CDR3 coding sequence is TGTGCCAGCAGGCCAAGGGGCAGAAACACTGAAGCTTTCTTT. Translated, it gives CASRPRGRNTEAFF.

Only a few counts were recorded for this clone. The chain is built from TRBV9 and TRBJ2-3, with D hard to call. Germline assignment: CDR1 SGDLS and CDR2 YYNGEE. Trimming removed 7 bases from V and 1 base from J, with 10 bases in between. The CDR3 runs to 13 residues. This CDR3 is CASQPSGTDTQYF. The CDR3 DNA reads TGTGCCAGCCAGCCCTCAGGCACAGATACGCAGTATTTT.

The sample holds a few counts of this clone. V gene TRBV11-2 combines with J gene TRBJ2-7, with 10 bases fitting TRBD2. The CDR3 totals 16 residues. V dropped 1 base and J dropped 3; count of bases not matched to a gene: 6. Germline CDR1 reads SGHAT; CDR2 reads FQNNGV. The CDR3 here is CASSLASSGSIYEQYF. The DNA of the CDR3 is TGTGCCAGCAGCTTAGCGTCTAGCGGGAGTATCTACGAGCAGTACTTC.

The chain is built from TRBV4-1 and TRBJ1-1; D gene unclear. The CDR3 loop spans 13 amino acids. Germline V gene data show CDR1 as MGHRA and CDR2 as YSYEKL. The V gene lost 5 bases and the J gene lost 7 bases, with 14 bases spanning the gap. CDR3 in DNA: TGCGCCAGCAGCATACAACCGATGAGTGAAGCTTTCTTT. This sequence encodes CASSIQPMSEAFF.

In its sample, this clone was seen a few times. The rearrangement uses TRBV19 and TRBJ2-5, with TRBD1 matching 9 bases. The germline CDR1 and CDR2 sequences are LNHDA and SQIVND (reference sequence). The CDR3 sequence is 19 residues long. V was clipped by 3 bases and J by 5 bases; unmatched bases: 19. This CDR3 reads CASSILPPGQGSKLETQYF. The CDR3 DNA reads as TGTGCCAGTAGTATCCTTCCGCCGGGACAGGGTTCAAAGTTGGAGACCCAGTACTTC.

The chain is built from TRBV7-9 and TRBJ2-7, with a weak D call TRBD1 (5 bases). The V and J ends lost 2 bases and 3 bases respectively, with 14 bases between them. Germline V gene lookup returns CDR1 SEHNR and CDR2 FQNEAQ (reference sequence). The CDR3 covers 15 residues. CDR3 sequence (DNA): TGTGCCAGCAGCTTATGGCAGGGCGACGGCTACGAGCAGTACTTC. Translated: CASSLWQGDGYEQYF.

The chain couples TRBV10-3 to TRBJ1-2; 10 nucleotides align to TRBD1. V gave up 3 bases and J gave up 4 bases; unmatched junction bases: 8. The germline V gene has CDR1 ENHRY and CDR2 SYGVKD. The CDR3 consists of 16 residues. The CDR3 loop reads CAISEGTGVTSYGYTF. Here the CDR3 DNA reads TGTGCCATCAGTGAAGGGACAGGGGTGACATCCTATGGCTACACCTTC.

J is TRBJ2-7 and V is TRBV7-2; tentatively, D is TRBD2 (6 bases). The CDR3 covers 14 residues. With 6 bases removed from V and 6 bases from J, the gap between germline ends came to 18 bases. The germline V gene has CDR1 SGHTA and CDR2 FQGNSA. CDR3 bases: TGTGCCAGCAGGACCCCTGGGGGGACGGCCGAGCAGTACTTC. Translation gives CASRTPGGTAEQYF. Full variable domain (missing parts from reference TRBV7-2 and TRBJ2-7): GAGVSQSPSNKVTEKGKDVELRCDPISGHTALYWYRQSLGQGLEFLIYFQGNSAPDKSGLPSDRFSAERTGGSVSTLTIQRTQQEDSAVYLCASRTPGGTAEQYFGPGTRLTVT.

The V and J genes are TRBV6-5 and TRBJ1-2, with 8 bases fitting TRBD1. The CDR3 runs 15 residues. V dropped 0 bases and J dropped 3; count of bases not matched to a gene: 3. CDR1 is MNHEY, CDR2 SVGAGI, per germline. The DNA of the CDR3 is TGTGCCAGCAGTTACTCGAACAGGGGGGACTATGGCTACACCTTC. Protein product: CASSYSNRGDYGYTF.

The chain employs TRBV3-1 (or the pseudogene TRBV3-2) and TRBJ2-7; D is perhaps TRBD2 (6 bases). Per germline, CDR1 LGHDT and CDR2 YNNKEL (reference sequence). This CDR3 comprises 15 residues. The V gene lost 4 bases and the J gene lost 2 bases, with 15 bases spanning the gap. The CDR3 bases are TGTGCCAGCAGCCTGCGGGACTTCAATGCCTACGAGCAGTACTTC. Its protein is CASSLRDFNAYEQYF.

The rearrangement joins TRBV11-2 to TRBJ2-6; no reliable D call. CDR1 and CDR2 (germline): SGHAT, FQNNGV. V lost 4 bases and J 0 bases, leaving 13 bases between the germline ends. The CDR3 consists of 17 residues. The CDR3 DNA is TGTGCCAGCAGCTCCAGAACAGCATACTCTGGGGCCAACGTCCTGACTTTC. This translates into CASSSRTAYSGANVLTF.

This chain joins TRBV19 and TRBJ2-5; TRBD2 is a possible D gene (5 bases). The V end lost 4 bases, the J end lost 7 bases, and 13 bases lay between the germline ends. Germline V CDR1 and CDR2: LNHDA, SQIVND (reference sequence). The CDR3 spans 13 residues. For the CDR3, the DNA is TGTGCCAGTAGTACAAGCGGATCGGGGACCCAGTACTTC. This encodes CASSTSGSGTQYF.

The chain carries TRBV13 and TRBJ1-1, with D unresolved. The CDR3 loop spans 15 amino acids. V lost 5 bases and J lost 3, with 16 bases in between. The V gene's germline CDR1 is PRHDT and CDR2 FYEKMQ (reference sequence). CDR3 DNA sequence: TGTGCCAGCAGCATTAAGACAACCTGGGACACTGAAGCTTTCTTT. This sequence encodes CASSIKTTWDTEAFF.

The rearrangement uses TRBV3-1 (or the pseudogene TRBV3-2) and TRBJ1-2, with no clear D. The CDR3 has 12 residues. With 1 base removed from V and 6 bases from J, the gap between germline ends came to 6 bases. Germline-derived CDR1 and CDR2 are LGHDT and YNNKEL (reference sequence). The CDR3 is CASSQGAHGYTF. The CDR3 coding sequence is TGTGCCAGCAGCCAAGGGGCCCATGGCTACACCTTC.

This rearrangement joins TRBV25-1 to TRBJ2-7; D gene unclear. Germline CDR1 reads MGHDK; CDR2 reads SYGVNS. The CDR3 totals 11 residues. V lost 3 bases, J lost 4 bases, and 4 bases lay in between. CDR3 amino acids: CASSEGYEQYF. The CDR3, as DNA: TGTGCCAGCAGTGAGGGGTACGAGCAGTACTTC.

In the case of this clone: Within the sample, other DNA sequences also encode this same CDR3. CDR3 residues: CASSLEVGEQYF. As DNA, the CDR3 is TGTGCCAGCAGCTTGGAGGTGGGGGAGCAGTACTTC. The chain is built from TRBV7-2 and TRBJ2-7; a possible D gene is TRBD2 (5 bases). This CDR3 is built from 12 residues. The germline V and J ends were trimmed by 3 bases and 7 bases, with 10 bases remaining between them. CDR1 is SGHTA and CDR2 is FQGNSA in the germline V gene.

The chain couples TRBV2 to TRBJ1-5, with D possibly matching TRBD1 (6 bases). CDR1 is SNHLY and CDR2 is FYNNEI in the germline V gene. The V and J ends lost 7 bases and 4 bases respectively, with 14 bases between them. This CDR3 comprises 14 residues. The CDR3 spells CASTFMDSNQPQHF. In DNA, the CDR3 is TGTGCCAGCACTTTTATGGACAGTAATCAGCCCCAGCATTTT.

The chain uses TRBV7-2 and TRBJ2-7; D remains unclear. Germline CDR1 SGHTA, CDR2 FQGNSA. The CDR3 length is 13 residues. V dropped 3 bases and J dropped 5 bases, with 11 bases sitting between them. The CDR3: CASSFVPLDEQYF. The CDR3 DNA is TGTGCCAGCAGCTTTGTCCCCCTTGACGAGCAGTACTTC.

The chain links TRBV28 to TRBJ2-7; D is perhaps TRBD2 (6 bases). This CDR3 is built from 16 residues. Germline-derived CDR1 and CDR2 are MDHEN and SYDVKM. V was trimmed by 1 base and J by 0 bases, leaving 13 bases between them. CDR3 bases: TGTGCCAGCAGTTTATACCGGGGAGGCCTCTCCTACGAGCAGTACGTC. Translation gives CASSLYRGGLSYEQYV.